Listed below are T cell receptor beta chains from one sample, sequenced in a study of identical twins. From the 5' RACE reads, TCRdb called clonotypes with MiXCR, one entry per CDR3 protein. The sample carries 450,000 or so distinct CDR3 sequences, 12% to 15% recorded once. The sample also formed part of further work on yellow fever vaccine responses in identical twins.

Material: CD4+ T cells sorted from blood. Receptors originate from a woman aged 18 to 35 in good health. Each CDR3 is given with its conserved first and last residue. D genes are given only for firm matches. A clone size is listed for some rows: how often the clone was seen (once, few, many), or a class if it is expanded.

abundance: few; d_gene: TRBD2; j_gene: TRBJ2-7; v_gene: TRBV6-1; CDR3aa: CASVSAGAGASREQYF; CDR3nt: TGTGCCAGCGTATCGGCGGGAGCCGGAGCTTCGCGGGAGCAGTACTTC
abundance: NA; d_gene: TRBD2; j_gene: TRBJ2-1; v_gene: TRBV2; CDR3aa: CALRGGHEQFF; CDR3nt: TGTGCCTTAAGGGGAGGGCATGAGCAGTTCTTC
abundance: few; d_gene: TRBD1; j_gene: TRBJ1-6; v_gene: TRBV20-1; CDR3aa: CSASVGQGDNSPLHF; CDR3nt: TGCAGTGCTAGCGTTGGGCAGGGGGATAATTCACCCCTCCACTTT
abundance: NA; d_gene: NA; j_gene: TRBJ1-5; v_gene: TRBV6-1; CDR3aa: CASSMTGSNQPQHF; CDR3nt: TGTGCCAGCAGTATGACAGGAAGCAATCAGCCCCAGCATTTT
abundance: few; d_gene: NA; j_gene: TRBJ2-4; v_gene: TRBV3-1; CDR3aa: CASSYQGTKNIQYF; CDR3nt: TGTGCCAGCAGCTACCAGGGAACCAAAAACATTCAGTACTTC
abundance: few; d_gene: NA; j_gene: TRBJ2-6; v_gene: TRBV5-8; CDR3aa: CASSSLGWPGANVLTF; CDR3nt: TGTGCCAGCAGCTCCCTAGGGTGGCCTGGGGCCAACGTCCTGACTTTC
abundance: NA; d_gene: TRBD2; j_gene: TRBJ2-3; v_gene: TRBV20-1; CDR3aa: CSAAIAGGPDTQYF; CDR3nt: TGCAGTGCTGCCATAGCGGGGGGCCCAGATACGCAGTATTTT
abundance: few; d_gene: NA; j_gene: TRBJ2-3; v_gene: TRBV30; CDR3aa: CAWSSRVYTDTQYF; CDR3nt: TGTGCCTGGAGTTCCAGGGTCTACACAGATACGCAGTATTTT
abundance: few; d_gene: TRBD2; j_gene: TRBJ2-3; v_gene: TRBV7-3; CDR3aa: CASSAKARLAGVTDTQYF; CDR3nt: TGTGCCAGCAGCGCGAAAGCGCGACTAGCGGGGGTCACAGATACGCAGTATTTT
abundance: many; d_gene: NA; j_gene: TRBJ2-1; v_gene: TRBV20-1; CDR3aa: CSARGGTFHSYNEQFF; CDR3nt: TGCAGTGCTAGAGGGGGGACTTTCCATTCCTACAATGAGCAGTTCTTC
abundance: few; d_gene: TRBD2; j_gene: TRBJ2-1; v_gene: TRBV29-1; CDR3aa: CSVQKQGAGTSGRADEQFF; CDR3nt: TGCAGCGTTCAAAAACAGGGAGCTGGGACTAGCGGGAGGGCTGATGAGCAGTTCTTC
abundance: many; d_gene: NA; j_gene: TRBJ2-7; v_gene: TRBV9; CDR3aa: CASSVGLEGYEQYF; CDR3nt: TGTGCCAGCAGCGTAGGACTAGAAGGCTACGAGCAGTACTTC
abundance: few; d_gene: NA; j_gene: TRBJ2-1; v_gene: TRBV3-1; CDR3aa: CASSQGPGTSYNEQFF; CDR3nt: TGTGCCAGCAGCCAAGGTCCAGGGACGTCCTACAATGAGCAGTTCTTC
abundance: few; d_gene: NA; j_gene: TRBJ2-3; v_gene: TRBV7-9; CDR3aa: CASSFGIGTNLRTDTQYF; CDR3nt: TGTGCCAGCAGCTTCGGTATCGGGACCAACTTGAGGACAGATACGCAGTATTTT
abundance: few; d_gene: TRBD2; j_gene: TRBJ2-5; v_gene: TRBV20-1; CDR3aa: CSARLRLAGGKETQYF; CDR3nt: TGCAGTGCTAGACTTAGACTAGCGGGAGGGAAAGAGACCCAGTACTTC
abundance: few; d_gene: TRBD1; j_gene: TRBJ1-1; v_gene: TRBV20-1; CDR3aa: CSASGTAEAFF; CDR3nt: TGCAGTGCTAGTGGGACAGCTGAAGCTTTCTTT
abundance: few; d_gene: TRBD1; j_gene: TRBJ2-1; v_gene: TRBV20-1; CDR3aa: CSARAGTGPLLYNEQFF; CDR3nt: TGCAGTGCTAGAGCGGGGACAGGGCCCCTACTCTACAATGAGCAGTTCTTC
abundance: NA; d_gene: TRBD2; j_gene: TRBJ2-1; v_gene: TRBV7-7; CDR3aa: CASSSQLASGSSGEQFF; CDR3nt: TGTGCTAGCAGCTCACAACTGGCTAGCGGGAGTTCGGGTGAGCAGTTCTTC
abundance: NA; d_gene: TRBD1; j_gene: TRBJ1-5; v_gene: TRBV7-2; CDR3aa: CASSPGQGKGQPQHF; CDR3nt: TGTGCCAGCAGCCCTGGACAGGGTAAGGGGCAGCCCCAGCATTTT